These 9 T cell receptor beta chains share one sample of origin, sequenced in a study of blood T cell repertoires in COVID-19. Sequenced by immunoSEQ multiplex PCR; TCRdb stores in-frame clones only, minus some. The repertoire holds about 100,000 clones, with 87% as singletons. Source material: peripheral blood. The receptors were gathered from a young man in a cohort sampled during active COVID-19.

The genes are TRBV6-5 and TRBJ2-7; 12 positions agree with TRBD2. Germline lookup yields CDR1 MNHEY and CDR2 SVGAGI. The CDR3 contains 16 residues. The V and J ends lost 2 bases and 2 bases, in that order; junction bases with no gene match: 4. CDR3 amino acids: CASSYEGLAGTYEQYF. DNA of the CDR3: TGTGCCAGCAGTTACGAAGGACTAGCGGGGACCTACGAGCAGTACTTC.

The CDR3 spells CASSDHNRRSFF. In DNA, the CDR3 is TGTGCCAGCAGTGACCACAACAGGCGGTCTTTCTTT. This chain connects TRBV6-1 to TRBJ1-1; tentative D call: TRBD1 (5 bases). The V and J ends lost 3 bases and 12 bases respectively, with 14 bases between them. There are 12 residues in the CDR3. Germline CDR1 reads MNHNS; CDR2 reads SASEGT.

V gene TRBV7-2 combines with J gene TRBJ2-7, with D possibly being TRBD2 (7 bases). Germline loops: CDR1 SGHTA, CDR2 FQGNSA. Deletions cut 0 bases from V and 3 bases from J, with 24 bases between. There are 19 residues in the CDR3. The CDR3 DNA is TGTGCCAGCAGCTTAGCGAGGTTAAGTGGGGGGGCGCCCCTCTACGAGCAGTACTTC. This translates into CASSLARLSGGAPLYEQYF.

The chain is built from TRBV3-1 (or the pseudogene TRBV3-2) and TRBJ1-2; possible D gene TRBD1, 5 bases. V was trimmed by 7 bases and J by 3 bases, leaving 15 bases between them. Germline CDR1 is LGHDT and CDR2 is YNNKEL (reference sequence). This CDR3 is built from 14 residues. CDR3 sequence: CASNRGGVDYGYTF. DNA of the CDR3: TGTGCCAGCAACCGGGGCGGGGTCGACTATGGCTACACCTTC.

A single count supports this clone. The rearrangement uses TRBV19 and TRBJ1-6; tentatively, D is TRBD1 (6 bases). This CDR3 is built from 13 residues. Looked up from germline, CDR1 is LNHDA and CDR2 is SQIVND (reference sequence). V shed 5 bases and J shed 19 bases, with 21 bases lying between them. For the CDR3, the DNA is TGTGCCAGTAGTCCCCCTTATGGGGGCAGTCCACACTTT. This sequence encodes CASSPPYGGSPHF. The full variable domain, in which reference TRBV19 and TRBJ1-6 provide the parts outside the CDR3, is DGGITQSPKYLFRKEGQNVTLSCEQNLNHDAMYWYRQDPGQGLRLIYYSQIVNDFQKGDIAEGYSVSREKKESFPLTVTSAQKNPTAFYLCASSPPYGGSPHFGNGTRLTVT.

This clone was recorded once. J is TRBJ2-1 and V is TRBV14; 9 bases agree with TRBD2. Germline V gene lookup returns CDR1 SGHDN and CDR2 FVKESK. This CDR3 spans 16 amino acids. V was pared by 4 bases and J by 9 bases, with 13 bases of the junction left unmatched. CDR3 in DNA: TGTGCCAGCAGCCGAATGGCGGGGGGGCCGGATATTGAGCAGTTCTTC. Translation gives CASSRMAGGPDIEQFF. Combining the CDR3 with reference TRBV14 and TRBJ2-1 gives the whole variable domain EAGVTQFPSHSVIEKGQTVTLRCDPISGHDNLYWYRRVMGKEIKFLLHFVKESKQDESGMPNNRFLAERTGGTYSTLKVQPAELEDSGVYFCASSRMAGGPDIEQFFGPGTRLTVL.

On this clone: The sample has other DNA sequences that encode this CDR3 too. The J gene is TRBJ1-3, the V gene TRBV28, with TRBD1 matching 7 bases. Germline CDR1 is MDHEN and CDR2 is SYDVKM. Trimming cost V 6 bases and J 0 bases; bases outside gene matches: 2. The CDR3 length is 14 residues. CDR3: CASRRTGSGNTIYF. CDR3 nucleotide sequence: TGTGCCAGCAGGAGGACAGGCTCTGGAAACACCATATATTTT. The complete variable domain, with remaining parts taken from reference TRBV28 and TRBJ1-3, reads DVKVTQSSRYLVKRTGEKVFLECVQDMDHENMFWYRQDPGLGLRLIYFSYDVKMKEKGDIPEGYSVSREKKERFSLILESASTNQTSMYLCASRRTGSGNTIYFGEGSWLTVV.

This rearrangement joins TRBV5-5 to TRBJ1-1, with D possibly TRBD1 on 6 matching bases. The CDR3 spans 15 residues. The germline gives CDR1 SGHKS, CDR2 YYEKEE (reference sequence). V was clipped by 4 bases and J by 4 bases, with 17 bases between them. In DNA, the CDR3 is TGTGCCAGCAGCGTACCCACAGGGTCGGGCACTGAAGCTTTCTTT. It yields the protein CASSVPTGSGTEAFF.

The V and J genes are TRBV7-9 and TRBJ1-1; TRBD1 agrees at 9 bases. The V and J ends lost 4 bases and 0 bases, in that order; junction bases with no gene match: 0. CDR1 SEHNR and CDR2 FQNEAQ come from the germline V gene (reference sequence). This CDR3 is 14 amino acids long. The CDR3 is CASSWTGVNTEAFF. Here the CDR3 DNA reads TGTGCCAGCAGCTGGACAGGGGTGAACACTGAAGCTTTCTTT.